This T cell receptor beta chain comes out of a study of a mutant IDH1 vaccine in newly diagnosed glioma. Study details: Weeks 1, 3, 5, 7, 11, 15, 19 and 23 were when patients received their eight vaccinations.

The study's findings and limits: Pseudoprogression appears to have had no connection to changes in top peripheral T cell clonotypes.

Profiled with immunoSEQ multiplex PCR; TCRdb holds only in-frame clones, not every one. The sample carries approximately 81,000 clones, 70% to 90% recorded once. On this clone: The antigen remains unidentified.

Trimming removed 1 base from V and 4 bases from J; junction bases left unmatched: 12. The CDR3 is made up of 17 amino acids. Germline values: CDR1 SGHNT, CDR2 YYREEE (reference sequence). Indicated time point: week 23, last vaccination. Each dose delivered 300 ug of mutant IDH1 20-mer peptide subcutaneously with imiquimod. The material was PBMCs, obtained from a glioma patient whose treatment included an IDH1 peptide vaccine. This chain connects TRBV5-4 to TRBJ2-5, with 8 bases that match TRBD1. This TCR was recovered from a young man with glioma. Some clones in this sample may be carry-over from other donors' samples. The CDR3 DNA follows: TGTGCCAGCAGCTTGTTGATCGGACAGGGAGTCGGAGAGACCCAGTACTTC. Amino acid sequence: CASSLLIGQGVGETQYF.